The clone carrying this T cell receptor (beta chain) was counted many times. Time point reported: newly diagnosed GD, antithyroid drugs for less than 3 months. RNA from PBMCs was the source of the TCR library. Doctors identified Graves' disease using the American Thyroid Association guidelines. The CDR3 has 14 amino acids. V was clipped by 5 bases and J by 5 bases; unmatched bases: 8. The germline gives CDR1 LGHDT, CDR2 YNNKEL (reference sequence). This record belongs to a study of regulatory T cells in long-lasting Graves disease. Study as a whole: Prior antithyroid drug treatment in newly diagnosed Graves' patients lasted under 3 months.

Both iRepertoire HTBI primers and Arm-PCR of CDR3 regions were used to build the TCR beta libraries. TCRdb called the multiplex PCR reads again in MiXCR, with one record for every CDR3 protein. The sample has 420,000 or so distinct CDR3 sequences; approximately 16% are singletons. These data were likewise used in another study, on T cells in Graves' hyperthyroidism and ophthalmopathy. That paper states: Uncontrolled infection, other autoimmune disease, pregnancy and lactation each barred patients from inclusion.

This specimen was peripheral blood mononuclear cells (PBMCs), taken at new diagnosis, from a patient treated with antithyroid drugs. This TCR derives from a woman younger than 35 with Graves disease. The chain recombines TRBV3-1 with TRBJ2-5; 7 bases are a match to TRBD2. The CDR3 is CASSRGLMSETQYF. The CDR3 DNA reads as TGTGCCAGCAGCAGGGGACTAATGTCGGAGACCCAGTACTTC.